This T cell receptor (beta chain) was documented in a study of T cell repertoires in cytomegalovirus infection. Study-wide background: CMV epitopes, recently identified HLA-C-restricted and well-studied HLA-B-restricted, were used. Public TCR beta signatures provided an indication of both CMV infection and a matching HLA type. Whole-study results and caveats: Across the ex vivo response, the dominant clonotypes were HLA-C-restricted CMV-specific TCR beta clonotypes.

This CDR3 contains 11 residues. Germline CDR1 and CDR2: SQVTM and ANQGSEA. The ends were cut back, 5 bases at V and 9 bases at J, with 13 bases in the middle. In regard to this clonotype: Its antigen remains unidentified.

In TCRdb, the reads were re-called with MiXCR into one record per CDR3 protein. The repertoire includes some 920,000 distinct CDR3 sequences, about a third of them detected once, and under 15% sits in the top ten. This TCR came from a human donor in good health (CMV status not recorded). Some clones in this sample may be carry-over from other donors' samples. The material was cultured CD8+ T cells from PBMCs, obtained from culture after CMV antigen stimulation. The rearrangement links TRBV29-1 to TRBJ2-5; D may match TRBD1 or TRBD2 (6 bases each). The CDR3 DNA is TGCAGCGTTTCGGGGGCCGAGGCCCAGTACTTC. Translated, it gives CSVSGAEAQYF.